Sequencing of this T cell receptor beta chain was carried out in a study of cytomegalovirus exposure and HLA in healthy donors. After removal of 4 bases from V and 2 bases from J, the junction contained 8 bases not matched to a gene. This CDR3 contains 16 residues. Per germline, CDR1 LGHNA and CDR2 YSLEER. This clone occurred a few times. Its antigen is currently unknown. The study's findings and limits: DRB1 had the most TCR associations and HLA-C the fewest, a later analysis found, with rates varying by HLA locus. A later analysis reportedly identified an Asian-associated ancestry cluster as carrying fewer N-insertions than the approximately 670-donor mean.

The PCR contained 60 Vbeta and 13 Jbeta primers. The repertoire was sequenced with immunoSEQ multiplex PCR; TCRdb's copy has only in-frame clones and lacks some. Of tens of thousands of clones listed, about 69% are singletons. The origin of this receptor is a man aged 30 to 39 in good health and CMV-seropositive. Sequencing was performed on PBMCs. The chain joins TRBV4-3 to TRBJ2-7; 10 nucleotides match TRBD2. The CDR3 loop is CASSRASGGTPYEQYF. The CDR3 nucleotides read TGCGCCAGCAGCCGGGCTAGCGGGGGTACCCCCTACGAGCAGTACTTC.